A single sample gave rise to the 24 T cell receptor beta chains below, sequenced in a study of T cell responses to AZD1222 COVID-19 vaccine (dated by TCRdb to the early 2020s). The time point label on this specimen signifies: baseline before first vaccination. Libraries were built with the immunoSEQ multiplex PCR assay. Not all clones reach the TCRdb copy of this immuneACCESS table, which keeps in-frame sequences only. Checked studies attribute under half of the gap to unresolved V genes and leave the rest unexplained. Here the sample has about 97,000 clones; 70% to 90% occur a single time. Of the sample, about 2.5% falls within the top ten clones. The source material was peripheral blood, sampled on day 0 of AZD1222 vaccination. Receptor source: an adult in good health.

The CDR3 reads CASSDRGINEKLFF. CDR3 nucleotide sequence: TGTGCCAGCAGCGATCGAGGGATTAATGAAAAACTGTTTTTT. The rearrangement uses TRBV5-5 and TRBJ1-4; D is uncertain. The V and J ends lost 4 bases and 4 bases respectively, with 11 bases between them. Germline V CDR1 and CDR2: SGHKS, YYEKEE (reference sequence). This CDR3 has 14 amino acids.

This chain connects TRBV27 to TRBJ1-2, with D perhaps matching TRBD1 (6 bases). Germline values: CDR1 MNHEY, CDR2 SMNVEV (reference sequence). The V gene lost 6 bases and the J gene lost 2 bases, with 19 bases spanning the gap. This CDR3 is 16 amino acids long. The CDR3 nucleotides read TGTGCCAGCAGCCAAAAATGGGGACAAGGCAACTATGGCTACACCTTC. This sequence encodes CASSQKWGQGNYGYTF.

V usage is TRBV6-4 and J usage is TRBJ2-3; the match to TRBD2 covers 10 bases. The V gene's germline CDR1 is MRHNA and CDR2 SNTAGT. This CDR3 comprises 16 residues. V was clipped by 4 bases and J by 3 bases; unmatched bases: 7. CDR3 in DNA: TGTGCCAGCAGTGGAGGAGCGGGGGGGCGAACAGATACGCAGTATTTT. This translates into CASSGGAGGRTDTQYF.

This chain connects TRBV12-3 or TRBV12-4 to TRBJ1-5, with 8 bases that match TRBD1. V shed 6 bases and J 6 bases; nucleotides not matched to a gene: 4. The CDR3 length is 13 residues. The DNA of the CDR3 is TGTGCCAGCAGGGGGACAGGCACTCAGCCCCAGCATTTT. Protein: CASRGTGTQPQHF.

The rearrangement uses TRBV9 and TRBJ2-7; 11 bases are a match to TRBD2. Per germline, CDR1 SGDLS and CDR2 YYNGEE. This CDR3 has 16 amino acids. V shed 3 bases and J 2 bases; nucleotides not matched to a gene: 7. The DNA of the CDR3 is TGTGCCAGCAGCGGTAGCGTGACTAGCGGGGCCTACGAGCAGTACTTC. Translation: CASSGSVTSGAYEQYF.

The V and J genes are TRBV3-1 (or the pseudogene TRBV3-2) and TRBJ1-2; no firm D call. The CDR3 is 14 residues long. Germline V lookup: CDR1 LGHDT, CDR2 YNNKEL (reference sequence). V was clipped by 3 bases and J by 0 bases, with 8 bases between them. The CDR3 protein is CASSQGSSNYGYTF. The CDR3 region has the DNA TGTGCCAGCAGCCAGGGCAGTTCTAACTATGGCTACACCTTC.

The V and J genes are TRBV30 and TRBJ1-1, with unresolved D. There are 12 residues in the CDR3. V was cut by 4 bases and J by 0 bases, with 6 bases left in between. Germline loops: CDR1 GTSNPN, CDR2 SVGIG (reference sequence). CDR3 DNA sequence: TGTGCCTGGACAGAAATGAACACTGAAGCTTTCTTT. Its protein is CAWTEMNTEAFF.

The rearrangement joins TRBV2 to TRBJ2-7; D not certain. V lost 2 bases to trimming and J lost 2 bases, with 22 bases between them. This CDR3 is 18 amino acids long. Germline loops: CDR1 SNHLY, CDR2 FYNNEI. The CDR3 DNA reads as TGTGCCAGCAGTGAACCCGGATACTCCCTCCTAGGGACCTACGAGCAGTACTTC. Protein product: CASSEPGYSLLGTYEQYF.

This clone was counted once. The chain carries TRBV10-2 and TRBJ1-3; unclear D gene. The CDR3 is made up of 15 amino acids. Germline loops: CDR1 WSHSY, CDR2 SAAADI. Deletions cut 2 bases from V and 4 bases from J, with 12 bases between. The CDR3 region has the DNA TGCGCCAGCAGTGAGGCCAGGCCCTCCGGAAACACCATATATTTT. Translating gives CASSEARPSGNTIYF.

The V and J genes are TRBV15 and TRBJ1-4; D is undetermined. CDR1 and CDR2 (germline): LNHNV, YYDKDF (reference sequence). Trimming cost V 0 bases and J 4 bases, with 12 bases left between them. CDR3 length: 16 residues. The CDR3, as DNA: TGTGCCACCAGCAGAGATCGTGACAATCTTAATGAAAAACTGTTTTTT. Its translation: CATSRDRDNLNEKLFF. Full variable domain (missing parts from reference TRBV15 and TRBJ1-4): DAMVIQNPRYQVTQFGKPVTLSCSQTLNHNVMYWYQQKSSQAPKLLFHYYDKDFNNEADTPDNFQSRRPNTSFCFLDIRSPGLGDTAMYLCATSRDRDNLNEKLFFGSGTQLSVL.

The V gene is TRBV21-1, the J gene TRBJ1-1; the table names TRBD1, a call not compared with the DNA. TRBV21-1 is noted as a pseudogene. The CDR3 runs 14 residues. For the CDR3, the DNA is TGTGCCAGCAGCAAGGGAAGGACAGGGTTGGAAGCTTTCTTT. Translated: CASSKGRTGLEAFF.

The CDR3 DNA reads TGTGCCATCAGTGAGCGGACAGGTTTGGGGAATGGCTACACCTTC. This translates into CAISERTGLGNGYTF. The chain has TRBV10-3 and TRBJ1-2, with 7 bases that match TRBD1. Germline-derived CDR1 and CDR2 are ENHRY and SYGVKD. This CDR3 region has 15 residues. V lost 2 bases and J lost 6; bases outside the gene matches: 9.

This chain connects TRBV29-1 to TRBJ2-7, with D maybe TRBD2 (5 bases). Germline V gene lookup returns CDR1 SQVTM and CDR2 ANQGSEA. The CDR3 is 13 amino acids. V lost 6 bases, J lost 2 bases, and 14 bases lay in between. CDR3 nucleotides: TGCAGCGTCCCCTCGACGGGGACCTACGAGCAGTACTTC. Translating gives CSVPSTGTYEQYF.

As DNA, the CDR3 is TGTGCCAGCAGCCAACAGTCGGGGGCGGCCTATGGCTACACCTTC. Amino acids: CASSQQSGAAYGYTF. The chain joins TRBV14 to TRBJ1-2; D perhaps matches TRBD1 (6 bases). CDR3 length: 15 amino acids. Trimming removed 2 bases at V and 4 bases at J, with 14 bases between. Germline V gene lookup returns CDR1 SGHDN and CDR2 FVKESK.

This chain uses TRBV19 with TRBJ1-2; D unclear. The V end was cut by 7 bases, the J end by 1 base, with 16 bases between. Per germline, CDR1 LNHDA and CDR2 SQIVND (reference sequence). This CDR3 is built from 15 residues. The CDR3 DNA sequence: TGTGCCAGTAAGGTCGGGCCTTCTTTTAACTATGGCTACACCTTC. Translated: CASKVGPSFNYGYTF.

This clone appeared once. This chain connects TRBV28 to TRBJ1-2, with D maybe TRBD1 (5 bases). The CDR3 loop spans 12 amino acids. CDR1 is MDHEN, CDR2 SYDVKM, per germline. V was clipped by 8 bases and J by 2 bases, with 9 bases between them. For the CDR3, the DNA is TGTGCCAGCGTCCGGGGCAACTATGGCTACACCTTC. As protein: CASVRGNYGYTF.

The chain links TRBV6-5 to TRBJ1-2, with 7 bases matching TRBD1. The CDR3 spans 12 residues. CDR1 MNHEY and CDR2 SVGAGI come from the germline V gene. The V and J ends lost 0 bases and 10 bases, in that order; junction bases with no gene match: 2. The CDR3 nucleotides read TGTGCCAGCAGTTACTCCGACAGGGTCTACACCTTC. It encodes CASSYSDRVYTF.

The chain carries TRBV6-1 and TRBJ1-1; TRBD1 might be the D (6 bases). Germline loops: CDR1 MNHNS, CDR2 SASEGT. Trimming took off 7 bases at V and 6 bases at J, with 18 bases between the two ends. CDR3 length: 14 amino acids. Here the CDR3 DNA reads TGTGCCAGCACCACGGGTGGGGGCCGGCCTGAAGCTTTCTTT. It translates to CASTTGGGRPEAFF.

The chain combines TRBV2 with TRBJ1-4; a possible D gene is TRBD1 (5 bases). V lost 6 bases and J lost 2, with 10 bases in between. CDR3 length: 14 residues. Germline V gene sequence: CDR1 SNHLY, CDR2 FYNNEI. CDR3 nucleotides: TGTGCCAGCAGGATCAGGGAGACTAATGAAAAACTGTTTTTT. It translates to CASRIRETNEKLFF.

The chain combines TRBV5-8 with TRBJ1-4, with D hard to call. The CDR3 length is 12 residues. The V gene's germline CDR1 is SGHTS and CDR2 YDEGEE. The germline V and J ends were trimmed by 4 bases and 6 bases, with 7 bases remaining between them. Written as DNA, the CDR3 is TGTGCCAGCAGCCCGAGTTATGAAAAACTGTTTTTT. It codes for CASSPSYEKLFF. The full variable domain, its missing parts supplied by reference TRBV5-8 and TRBJ1-4, is EAGVTQSPTHLIKTRGQQATLRCSPISGHTSVYWYQQALGLGLQFLLWYDEGEERNRGNFPPRFSGRQFPNYSSELNVNALELEDSALYLCASSPSYEKLFFGSGTQLSVL.

The chain employs TRBV11-3 and TRBJ1-6, with 7 bases matching TRBD1. The germline V gene has CDR1 SGHNT and CDR2 YENEEA. This CDR3 region has 14 residues. Losses at the gene ends were 5 bases for V and 9 bases for J; bases not matched to a gene: 7. CDR3 coding DNA: TGTGCCAGCAGCACCGGGACAGAGGGTTCACCCCTCCACTTT. Its protein is CASSTGTEGSPLHF.

This chain connects TRBV5-1 to TRBJ2-6; D gene uncertain. V was clipped by 5 bases and J by 2 bases, with 2 bases between them. Germline assignment: CDR1 SGHRS and CDR2 YFSETQ. The CDR3 has 12 amino acids. CDR3 DNA: TGCGCCAGCAGGGCTGGGGCCAACGTCCTGACTTTC. Protein product: CASRAGANVLTF.

This sequence joins TRBV5-1 and TRBJ2-3; 8 nucleotides align to TRBD2. With 0 bases clipped from V and 5 bases from J, the junction kept 2 bases outside the gene matches. This CDR3 comprises 14 residues. The V gene's germline CDR1 is SGHRS and CDR2 YFSETQ. CDR3 bases: TGCGCCAGCAGCTTGGGAAGCGGGGGAGATACGCAGTATTTT. It codes for CASSLGSGGDTQYF.

The V call is TRBV9, the J call TRBJ2-7; 12 nucleotides align to TRBD2. The CDR3 consists of 15 residues. Germline CDR1 reads SGDLS; CDR2 reads YYNGEE. V trimming: 2 bases; J trimming: 2 bases; junction bases outside the gene matches: 2. CDR3 in DNA: TGTGCCAGCAGCGTGACTAGCGGGGGCGCCTACGAGCAGTACTTC. Translated, it gives CASSVTSGGAYEQYF. Variable domain in full (rest from reference TRBV9 and TRBJ2-7): DSGVTQTPKHLITATGQRVTLRCSPRSGDLSVYWYQQSLDQGLQFLIQYYNGEERAKGNILERFSAQQFPDLHSELNLSSLELGDSALYFCASSVTSGGAYEQYFGPGTRLTVT.